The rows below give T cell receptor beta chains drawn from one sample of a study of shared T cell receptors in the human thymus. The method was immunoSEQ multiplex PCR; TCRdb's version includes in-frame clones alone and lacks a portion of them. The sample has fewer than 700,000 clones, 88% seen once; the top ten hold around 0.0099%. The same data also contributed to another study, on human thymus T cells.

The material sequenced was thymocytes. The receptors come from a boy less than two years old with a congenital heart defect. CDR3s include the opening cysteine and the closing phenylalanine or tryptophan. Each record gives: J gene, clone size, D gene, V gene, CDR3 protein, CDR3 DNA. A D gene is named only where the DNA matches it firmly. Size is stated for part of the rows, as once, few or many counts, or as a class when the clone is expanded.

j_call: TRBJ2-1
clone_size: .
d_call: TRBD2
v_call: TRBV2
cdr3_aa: CASSDLAGVDEQFF
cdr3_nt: TGTGCCAGCAGTGACCTAGCGGGAGTGGATGAGCAGTTCTTC

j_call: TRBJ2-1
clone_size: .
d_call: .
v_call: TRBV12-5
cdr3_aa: CASGLQGEVANEQFF
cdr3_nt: TGTGCTAGTGGTTTACAGGGTGAGGTGGCTAATGAGCAGTTCTTC

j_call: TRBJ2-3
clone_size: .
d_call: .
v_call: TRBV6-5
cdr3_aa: CASSYDEGVDTQYF
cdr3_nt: TGTGCCAGCAGTTACGACGAGGGTGTGGATACGCAGTATTTT

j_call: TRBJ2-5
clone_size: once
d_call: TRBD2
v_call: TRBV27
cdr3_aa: CASSPTSGRREPETQYF
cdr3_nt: TGTGCCAGCAGCCCAACTAGCGGGAGGCGGGAGCCAGAGACCCAGTACTTC

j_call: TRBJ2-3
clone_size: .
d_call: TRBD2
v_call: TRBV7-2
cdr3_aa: CASSLEGAGGPPDTQYF
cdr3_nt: TGTGCCAGCAGCTTAGAGGGTGCGGGAGGGCCACCAGATACGCAGTATTTT

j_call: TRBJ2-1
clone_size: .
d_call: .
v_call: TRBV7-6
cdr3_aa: CASSLGSPARSSYNEQFF
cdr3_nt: TGTGCCAGCAGCTTAGGTTCCCCGGCTAGGAGCTCCTACAATGAGCAGTTCTTC

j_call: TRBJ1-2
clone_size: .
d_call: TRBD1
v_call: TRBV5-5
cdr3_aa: CASSLGQGPYGYTF
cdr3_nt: TGTGCCAGCAGCCTAGGACAGGGGCCGTATGGCTACACCTTC

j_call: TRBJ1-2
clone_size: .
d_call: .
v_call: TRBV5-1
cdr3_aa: CASSLVGGDYGYTF
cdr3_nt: TGCGCCAGCAGCTTGGTGGGGGGTGACTATGGCTACACCTTC

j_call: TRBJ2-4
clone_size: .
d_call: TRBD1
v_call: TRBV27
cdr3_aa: CASSRTGENIQYF
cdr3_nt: TGTGCCAGCAGTCGGACAGGGGAAAACATTCAGTACTTC

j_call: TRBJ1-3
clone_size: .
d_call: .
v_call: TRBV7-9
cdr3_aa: CASSLASTGWSSGNTIYF
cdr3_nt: TGTGCCAGCAGCTTAGCCTCGACAGGTTGGAGCTCTGGAAACACCATATATTTT

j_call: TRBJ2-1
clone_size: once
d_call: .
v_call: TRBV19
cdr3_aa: CASSIVSRGHFSSGEQFF
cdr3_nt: TGTGCCAGTAGTATAGTCAGTAGGGGACACTTCTCCAGTGGTGAGCAGTTCTTC

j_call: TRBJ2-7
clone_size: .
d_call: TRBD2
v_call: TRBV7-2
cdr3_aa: CASSLTSGPSYEQYF
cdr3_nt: TGTGCCAGCAGCTTAACTAGCGGGCCTTCCTACGAGCAGTACTTC

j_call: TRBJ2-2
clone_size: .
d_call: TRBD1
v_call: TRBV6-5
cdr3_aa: CASSYQGQGRTGELFF
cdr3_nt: TGTGCCAGCAGTTACCAGGGACAGGGAAGGACCGGGGAGCTGTTTTTT

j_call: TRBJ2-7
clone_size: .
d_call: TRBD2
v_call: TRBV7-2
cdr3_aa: CASSLGSSGSSYEQYF
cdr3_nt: TGTGCCAGCAGCTTAGGTAGTAGCGGGAGCTCCTACGAGCAGTACTTC

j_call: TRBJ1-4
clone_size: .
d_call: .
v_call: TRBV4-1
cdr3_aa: CASSQDPQRGEKLFF
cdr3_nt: TGCGCCAGCAGCCAAGACCCCCAACGGGGTGAAAAACTGTTTTTT